Listed below are T cell receptor beta chains from one sample, sequenced in a study of Ad26.COV2.S vaccination and SARS-CoV-2 variants. Some clones are missing from TCRdb's copy, which holds only in-frame ones; the method was immunoSEQ multiplex PCR. Among hundreds of thousands of clones listed, around 90% were seen once. This material consisted of peripheral blood, taken in a trial of Ad26.COV2.S vaccine versus placebo. The receptors were sampled from a person aged 18-60 years who received the Ad26.COV2.S COVID-19 vaccine or a placebo. The CDR3 runs from the conserved cysteine through the conserved F or W. A D gene is named only where the DNA matches it firmly. Clone size, where shown, is once, few, many, or a class for clones that have expanded.

-,TRBV7-9,-,TRBJ1-6,CASSRQDRTPLHF,TGTGCCAGCAGCCGTCAGGACAGAACACCCCTCCACTTT
-,TRBV2,-,TRBJ1-5,CASKGPDSNQPQHF,TGTGCCAGCAAGGGGCCAGATAGCAATCAGCCCCAGCATTTT
TRBD1,TRBV7-9,-,TRBJ1-4,CASSGTGGEHEKLFF,TGTGCCAGCAGCGGTACAGGGGGCGAACATGAAAAACTGTTTTTT
-,TRBV27,-,TRBJ1-4,CASSPGAGREKLFF,TGTGCCAGCAGTCCTGGCGCAGGGCGGGAGAAACTGTTTTTT
-,TRBV10-1,-,TRBJ2-2,CASSFRESGELFF,TGCGCCAGCAGTTTTCGGGAATCCGGGGAGCTGTTTTTT
-,TRBV3-1/TRBV3-2,-,TRBJ2-1,CASSQDIGLIKQFF,TGTGCCAGCAGCCAAGATATCGGACTCATAAAGCAGTTCTTC
TRBD2,TRBV3-1/TRBV3-2,-,TRBJ2-1,CASSQDLGGRAWNEQFF,TGTGCCAGCAGCCAAGATCTCGGCGGGAGGGCCTGGAATGAGCAGTTCTTC
-,TRBV5-4,-,TRBJ1-1,CASSKQENTEAFF,TGTGCCAGCAGTAAACAGGAGAACACTGAAGCTTTCTTT
TRBD2,TRBV30,-,TRBJ2-7,CAWSTGRTSGSSYEQYF,TGTGCCTGGAGTACGGGCCGGACTAGCGGGAGCAGCTACGAGCAGTACTTC
TRBD2,TRBV6-6,-,TRBJ2-7,CASSYSMGTSSEQYF,TGTGCCAGCAGTTACTCGATGGGGACTAGCTCCGAGCAGTACTTC
-,TRBV28,-,TRBJ1-1,CASRIDKTNTEAFF,TGTGCCAGCAGAATCGACAAGACGAACACTGAAGCTTTCTTT
-,TRBV30,-,TRBJ1-3,CAWSSEISSGNTIYF,TGTGCCTGGAGTTCTGAGATAAGCTCTGGAAACACCATATATTTT
-,TRBV4-3,-,TRBJ1-1,CASSQGRVAEAFF,TGCGCCAGCAGCCAAGGTCGCGTCGCTGAAGCTTTCTTT
-,TRBV5-6,-,TRBJ2-3,CASSLAGLTDTQYF,TGTGCCAGCAGCTTGGCCGGGCTCACAGATACGCAGTATTTT
TRBD2,TRBV7-3,once,TRBJ2-1,CASSLGTTGDEQFF,TGTGCCAGCAGCTTAGGGACTACGGGTGATGAGCAGTTCTTC
-,TRBV9,-,TRBJ2-1,CASSAWPSSPSSFNEQFF,TGTGCCAGCAGCGCGTGGCCTAGCTCCCCAAGTTCGTTCAATGAGCAGTTCTTC
-,TRBV11-2,-,TRBJ2-1,CASSLAGLYNEQFF,TGTGCCAGCAGCCTAGCTGGGTTGTACAATGAGCAGTTCTTC
-,TRBV2,-,TRBJ2-3,CASREGRGSTTDTQYF,TGTGCCAGCAGGGAGGGCCGCGGATCTACCACAGATACGCAGTATTTT
-,TRBV7-7,-,TRBJ1-5,CASSLQKNQPQHF,TGTGCCAGCAGCTTACAAAAAAATCAGCCCCAGCATTTT
TRBD1,TRBV11-2,-,TRBJ2-7,CASSSGTASSYEQYF,TGTGCCAGCAGCTCCGGGACAGCCAGCTCCTACGAGCAGTACTTC
TRBD1,TRBV29-1,-,TRBJ1-1,CSARTGGNTEAFF,TGCAGCGCTCGGACAGGGGGAAACACTGAAGCTTTCTTT
-,TRBV18,-,TRBJ1-1,CASSLGHPRNTEAFF,TGTGCCAGCTCACTAGGGCATCCAAGGAACACTGAAGCTTTCTTT
-,TRBV4-1,-,TRBJ1-2,CASSQVSGGQGLEGYTF,TGCGCCAGCAGCCAAGTATCTGGGGGGCAGGGGCTGGAGGGCTACACCTTC
-,TRBV5-5,-,TRBJ2-7,CASSLPGAANEQYF,TGTGCCAGCAGCTTGCCAGGGGCAGCGAACGAGCAGTACTTC
-,TRBV28,-,TRBJ1-3,CASSWGASGNTIYF,TGTGCCAGCAGTTGGGGGGCCTCTGGAAACACCATATATTTT
TRBD2,TRBV6-5,-,TRBJ2-7,CASSYSAGGSYEQYF,TGTGCCAGCAGTTACTCGGCGGGAGGATCCTACGAGCAGTACTTC
-,TRBV5-8,-,TRBJ2-2,CASSPGQTPSTGELFF,TGTGCCAGCAGCCCGGGACAAACCCCCTCCACCGGGGAGCTGTTTTTT
-,TRBV10-2,-,TRBJ1-6,CASSERSNSPLHF,TGCGCCAGCAGTGAGCGAAGTAATTCACCCCTCCACTTT
-,TRBV7-6,-,TRBJ2-2,CASSVRGPNTGELFF,TGTGCCAGCAGCGTCAGAGGGCCGAACACCGGGGAGCTGTTTTTT
-,TRBV9,-,TRBJ2-2,CASSAIGTVNTGELFF,TGTGCCAGCAGCGCCATTGGTACGGTAAACACCGGGGAGCTGTTTTTT
TRBD1,TRBV5-5,-,TRBJ1-6,CASSFRGQGNSPLHF,TGTGCCAGCAGCTTCCGGGGACAGGGGAATTCACCCCTCCACTTT
TRBD2,TRBV7-2,-,TRBJ2-1,CASSTSGLAGNEQFF,TGTGCCAGCAGCACCTCCGGACTAGCGGGGAATGAGCAGTTCTTC
TRBD1,TRBV5-4,once,TRBJ2-3,CASSLGDRGPADTQYF,TGTGCCAGCAGCTTGGGTGACAGGGGGCCCGCAGATACGCAGTATTTT
TRBD2,TRBV5-4,-,TRBJ2-7,CASSRALAGVSEQYF,TGTGCCAGCAGCCGAGCACTAGCGGGAGTATCCGAGCAGTACTTC
TRBD1,TRBV6-6,-,TRBJ1-2,CASLGTGVPTNYGYTF,TGTGCCAGCCTCGGGACAGGAGTGCCGACTAACTATGGCTACACCTTC
TRBD1,TRBV2,-,TRBJ1-5,CASSTGGLSNQPQHF,TGTGCCAGCAGTACAGGGGGCTTGAGCAATCAGCCCCAGCATTTT
TRBD2,TRBV4-1,-,TRBJ2-5,CASSRTSGTQETQYF,TGCGCCAGCAGCCGGACTAGCGGAACCCAAGAGACCCAGTACTTC
-,TRBV7-2,-,TRBJ2-3,CASRLRQSTDTQYF,TGTGCCAGCAGGCTAAGACAGTCCACAGATACGCAGTATTTT
TRBD1,TRBV18,-,TRBJ1-1,CASSPSTGGEAFF,TGTGCCAGCTCACCATCGACAGGGGGGGAAGCTTTCTTT
-,TRBV6-5,-,TRBJ2-7,CASSYSAGGSYEQYF,TGTGCCAGCAGTTACTCCGCAGGGGGGTCCTACGAGCAGTACTTC
TRBD2,TRBV15,-,TRBJ2-3,CATSRRSGRATDTQYF,TGTGCCACCAGCAGAAGAAGCGGGAGGGCCACAGATACGCAGTATTTT
TRBD1,TRBV18,-,TRBJ1-6,CASSTGQSNSPLHF,TGTGCCAGCTCAACGGGACAGAGCAATTCACCCCTCCACTTT
-,TRBV6-6,-,TRBJ2-7,CASTQGTYYEQYF,TGTGCCAGCACCCAGGGCACTTACTACGAGCAGTACTTC
TRBD2,TRBV5-8,-,TRBJ2-3,CASSFLWTSETSTDTQYF,TGTGCCAGCAGCTTCTTGTGGACTAGCGAGACTAGCACAGATACGCAGTATTTT
TRBD1,TRBV28,-,TRBJ1-5,CASSLSPTGYDSNQPQHF,TGTGCCAGCAGTTTATCCCCGACAGGGTACGATAGCAATCAGCCCCAGCATTTT
-,TRBV14,-,TRBJ2-3,CASSPDVASTDTQYF,TGTGCCAGCAGCCCAGACGTCGCTAGCACAGATACGCAGTATTTT
-,TRBV20-1,-,TRBJ2-1,CSASTPGESYNEQFF,TGCAGTGCTAGTACCCCCGGGGAATCCTACAATGAGCAGTTCTTC
TRBD2,TRBV10-1,-,TRBJ2-3,CASSGTAGDPTDTQYF,TGCGCCAGCAGTGGGACCGCGGGAGACCCCACAGATACGCAGTATTTT